The T cell receptor beta chain under discussion was sequenced for a study of cytomegalovirus exposure and HLA in healthy donors. Study results and limitations: There were under 200 TCR beta chains listed as cytomegalovirus-associated.

This CDR3 contains 15 residues. Trimming cost V 0 bases and J 2 bases, with 10 bases left between them. Germline loops: CDR1 LNHNV, CDR2 YYDKDF (reference sequence). The PCR used 60 Vbeta and 13 Jbeta primers. TCRdb's copy holds only in-frame clones and misses some; the assay was immunoSEQ multiplex PCR. Here the sample spans around 90,000 clones, roughly 60% being singletons. Remarks on this clone: Its antigen remains unknown.

The source of this sequence is a boy between 10 and 17 years old in good health and CMV-seropositive. The chain recombines TRBV15 with TRBJ1-1; D gene uncertain. Sequencing was performed on PBMCs. CDR3 in amino acids: CATSRDRVFNTEAFF. The CDR3 DNA reads TGTGCCACCAGCAGAGATCGGGTTTTTAACACTGAAGCTTTCTTT.